A selection of T cell receptor beta chains follows, all from one sample in a study of T cell responses to AZD1222 COVID-19 vaccine. Only in-frame clones appear in the TCRdb table, and some are missing; sequencing was by immunoSEQ multiplex PCR. The sample holds 80,000 to 95,000 clones, around nine tenths seen once. The sample in question was peripheral blood, obtained on day 0 of MenACWY control vaccination. These receptor sequences come from an adult in good health. The CDR3 runs from the conserved cysteine through the conserved F or W. The D gene is left open where the match is weak. Rows give clone size only sometimes, using once, few, many, or a class for an expanded clone.

TRBV6-2/TRBV6-3,-,TRBJ1-2,-,CASSYGSVGYTF,TGTGCCAGCAGTTATGGTTCCGTTGGCTACACCTTC
TRBV19,-,TRBJ1-5,-,CASGTFGASNQPQHF,TGTGCCAGTGGGACATTCGGGGCAAGCAATCAGCCCCAGCATTTT
TRBV19,-,TRBJ2-7,-,CASSILWRDPSYEQYF,TGTGCCAGTAGTATCTTATGGCGGGATCCGTCCTACGAGCAGTACTTC
TRBV9,-,TRBJ2-7,-,CASSVDESYEQYF,TGTGCCAGCAGCGTAGATGAATCCTACGAGCAGTACTTC
TRBV4-3,-,TRBJ2-7,-,CASSQRSGLTSYEQYF,TGCGCCAGCAGCCAGCGTAGCGGCCTTACCTCCTACGAGCAGTACTTC
TRBV7-9,TRBD1,TRBJ1-5,-,CASSWDRGDQPQHF,TGTGCCAGCAGCTGGGACAGGGGAGATCAGCCCCAGCATTTT
TRBV7-2,-,TRBJ2-7,-,CASSYAKGYEQYF,TGTGCCAGCAGCTATGCTAAGGGGTACGAGCAGTACTTC
TRBV28,-,TRBJ1-2,few,CASSFPEGSWVEGSTYGYTF,TGTGCCAGCAGTTTCCCTGAGGGGTCCTGGGTGGAGGGGTCCACCTATGGCTACACCTTC
TRBV6-5,-,TRBJ2-3,-,CASREPLRDSNLRHF,TGTGCCAGCAGAGAGCCACTCCGGGACTCCAATTTGAGACACTTT
TRBV6-5,-,TRBJ1-2,-,CASSYDSPSNYGYTF,TGTGCCAGCAGTTACGACAGCCCAAGCAACTATGGCTACACCTTC
TRBV3-1/TRBV3-2,-,TRBJ2-7,-,CASSQEGGLEQYF,TGTGCCAGCAGCCAAGAAGGGGGGCTCGAGCAGTACTTC
TRBV9,TRBD2,TRBJ2-1,-,CASSVDRLAVYNEQFF,TGTGCCAGCAGCGTAGATCGACTAGCAGTCTACAATGAGCAGTTCTTC
TRBV5-1,-,TRBJ1-1,-,CASSLGGSTEAFF,TGCGCCAGCAGCTTAGGTGGAAGCACTGAAGCTTTCTTT
TRBV5-1,-,TRBJ1-4,-,CASSLWSATNEKLFF,TGCGCCAGCAGCTTGTGGTCTGCAACTAATGAAAAACTGTTTTTT
TRBV12-3/TRBV12-4,-,TRBJ2-3,-,CASSPLPDTQYF,TGTGCCAGCAGCCCTCTACCAGATACGCAGTATTTT
TRBV7-2,-,TRBJ1-5,-,CASSLAGVTQPQHF,TGTGCCAGCAGCTTAGCAGGGGTGACTCAGCCCCAGCATTTT
TRBV28,TRBD1,TRBJ1-3,-,CASSLWGQGSGNTIYF,TGTGCCAGCAGTTTATGGGGACAGGGTTCTGGAAACACCATATATTTT
TRBV18,TRBD1,TRBJ2-3,-,CASSPGQVKLWSTDTQYF,TGTGCCAGCTCACCGGGACAGGTAAAACTGTGGAGCACAGATACGCAGTATTTT
TRBV28,TRBD1,TRBJ2-7,-,CASSLGLGQGPGEQYF,TGTGCCAGCAGTTTAGGGCTGGGACAGGGTCCAGGCGAGCAGTACTTC
TRBV19,TRBD2,TRBJ2-5,-,CASSARRLAGGGETQYF,TGTGCCAGTAGTGCTCGTCGACTAGCGGGAGGTGGTGAGACCCAGTACTTC
TRBV28,-,TRBJ1-2,-,CASSFGGYGYTF,TGTGCCAGCAGTTTTGGGGGCTATGGCTACACCTTC
TRBV7-9,-,TRBJ1-1,-,CASSKRTDTEAFF,TGTGCCAGCAGCAAACGGACAGACACTGAAGCTTTCTTT
TRBV11-3,TRBD2,TRBJ2-1,-,CASSWGSGNEQFF,TGTGCCAGCAGCTGGGGTAGCGGGAATGAGCAGTTCTTC
TRBV14,TRBD2,TRBJ2-1,-,CASSQGGTSGSLHNEQFF,TGTGCCAGCAGCCAAGGGGGGACTAGCGGGAGTTTGCACAATGAGCAGTTCTTC
TRBV29-1,-,TRBJ2-2,-,CSVRLQGDTGELFF,TGCAGCGTTCGATTACAGGGTGACACCGGGGAGCTGTTTTTT
TRBV5-4,TRBD1,TRBJ1-6,-,CASSLQGVDSPLHF,TGTGCCAGCAGCTTGCAGGGGGTCGATTCACCCCTCCACTTT
TRBV2,-,TRBJ1-5,once,CASSAGLRNQPQHF,TGTGCCAGCAGTGCGGGATTGAGGAATCAGCCCCAGCATTTT
TRBV30,TRBD1,TRBJ2-7,-,CAWSSGTGGGEQYF,TGTGCCTGGAGTTCCGGGACAGGAGGCGGCGAGCAGTACTTC
TRBV24-1,-,TRBJ2-5,once,CATSDFDRIQETQYF,TGTGCCACCAGTGACTTTGACAGAATCCAAGAGACCCAGTACTTC
TRBV19,TRBD2,TRBJ2-7,-,CASSDELAGVGSEQYF,TGTGCCAGTAGCGACGAGCTAGCGGGAGTCGGGAGCGAGCAGTACTTC
TRBV7-8,-,TRBJ1-1,once,CASSLTRSWITEAFF,TGTGCCAGCAGCTTAACCAGATCCTGGATCACTGAAGCTTTCTTT
TRBV6-5,-,TRBJ2-7,-,CASTNPQGHEQYF,TGTGCCAGCACCAACCCACAGGGCCACGAGCAGTACTTC
TRBV28,TRBD1,TRBJ1-1,-,CASSTDRGWAFF,TGTGCCAGCAGCACCGACAGGGGATGGGCTTTCTTT
TRBV19,-,TRBJ2-3,-,CAVSVAIHTDTQYF,TGTGCCGTAAGTGTAGCGATACATACAGATACGCAGTATTTT
TRBV19,-,TRBJ1-1,-,CASSRTENTEAFF,TGTGCCAGTAGTAGGACAGAGAACACTGAAGCTTTCTTT
TRBV11-3,-,TRBJ1-1,-,CASSVTMNTEAFF,TGTGCCAGCAGCGTCACAATGAACACTGAAGCTTTCTTT
TRBV28,-,TRBJ2-7,-,CASSLNKDEQYF,TGTGCCAGCAGTTTGAACAAAGACGAGCAGTACTTC
TRBV7-9,-,TRBJ2-7,-,CASSLGAVGDEQYF,TGTGCCAGCAGCTTAGGGGCCGTGGGGGACGAGCAGTACTTC
TRBV7-2,-,TRBJ1-1,-,CASSSQRGNTEAFF,TGTGCCAGCAGCTCCCAACGGGGGAACACTGAAGCTTTCTTT
TRBV7-8,-,TRBJ1-2,once,CASSLVDSYGYTF,TGTGCCAGCAGCTTAGTTGACAGCTATGGCTACACCTTC
TRBV5-4,-,TRBJ1-2,few,CASNKGGTYGYTF,TGTGCCAGCAACAAAGGGGGGACCTATGGCTACACCTTC